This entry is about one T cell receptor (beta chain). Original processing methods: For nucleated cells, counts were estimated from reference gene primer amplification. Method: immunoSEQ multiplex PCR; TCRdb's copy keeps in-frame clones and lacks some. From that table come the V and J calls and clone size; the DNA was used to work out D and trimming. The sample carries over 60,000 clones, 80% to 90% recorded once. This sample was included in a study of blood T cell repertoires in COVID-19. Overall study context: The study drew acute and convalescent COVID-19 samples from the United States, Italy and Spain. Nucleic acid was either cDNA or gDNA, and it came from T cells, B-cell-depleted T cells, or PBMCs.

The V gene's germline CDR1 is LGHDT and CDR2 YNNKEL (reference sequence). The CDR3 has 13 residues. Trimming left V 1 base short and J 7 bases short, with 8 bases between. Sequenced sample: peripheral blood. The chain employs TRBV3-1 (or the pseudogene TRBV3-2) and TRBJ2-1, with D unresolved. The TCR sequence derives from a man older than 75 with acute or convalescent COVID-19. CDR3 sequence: CASSQGEINEQFF. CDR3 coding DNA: TGTGCCAGCAGCCAAGGAGAGATAAATGAGCAGTTCTTC.